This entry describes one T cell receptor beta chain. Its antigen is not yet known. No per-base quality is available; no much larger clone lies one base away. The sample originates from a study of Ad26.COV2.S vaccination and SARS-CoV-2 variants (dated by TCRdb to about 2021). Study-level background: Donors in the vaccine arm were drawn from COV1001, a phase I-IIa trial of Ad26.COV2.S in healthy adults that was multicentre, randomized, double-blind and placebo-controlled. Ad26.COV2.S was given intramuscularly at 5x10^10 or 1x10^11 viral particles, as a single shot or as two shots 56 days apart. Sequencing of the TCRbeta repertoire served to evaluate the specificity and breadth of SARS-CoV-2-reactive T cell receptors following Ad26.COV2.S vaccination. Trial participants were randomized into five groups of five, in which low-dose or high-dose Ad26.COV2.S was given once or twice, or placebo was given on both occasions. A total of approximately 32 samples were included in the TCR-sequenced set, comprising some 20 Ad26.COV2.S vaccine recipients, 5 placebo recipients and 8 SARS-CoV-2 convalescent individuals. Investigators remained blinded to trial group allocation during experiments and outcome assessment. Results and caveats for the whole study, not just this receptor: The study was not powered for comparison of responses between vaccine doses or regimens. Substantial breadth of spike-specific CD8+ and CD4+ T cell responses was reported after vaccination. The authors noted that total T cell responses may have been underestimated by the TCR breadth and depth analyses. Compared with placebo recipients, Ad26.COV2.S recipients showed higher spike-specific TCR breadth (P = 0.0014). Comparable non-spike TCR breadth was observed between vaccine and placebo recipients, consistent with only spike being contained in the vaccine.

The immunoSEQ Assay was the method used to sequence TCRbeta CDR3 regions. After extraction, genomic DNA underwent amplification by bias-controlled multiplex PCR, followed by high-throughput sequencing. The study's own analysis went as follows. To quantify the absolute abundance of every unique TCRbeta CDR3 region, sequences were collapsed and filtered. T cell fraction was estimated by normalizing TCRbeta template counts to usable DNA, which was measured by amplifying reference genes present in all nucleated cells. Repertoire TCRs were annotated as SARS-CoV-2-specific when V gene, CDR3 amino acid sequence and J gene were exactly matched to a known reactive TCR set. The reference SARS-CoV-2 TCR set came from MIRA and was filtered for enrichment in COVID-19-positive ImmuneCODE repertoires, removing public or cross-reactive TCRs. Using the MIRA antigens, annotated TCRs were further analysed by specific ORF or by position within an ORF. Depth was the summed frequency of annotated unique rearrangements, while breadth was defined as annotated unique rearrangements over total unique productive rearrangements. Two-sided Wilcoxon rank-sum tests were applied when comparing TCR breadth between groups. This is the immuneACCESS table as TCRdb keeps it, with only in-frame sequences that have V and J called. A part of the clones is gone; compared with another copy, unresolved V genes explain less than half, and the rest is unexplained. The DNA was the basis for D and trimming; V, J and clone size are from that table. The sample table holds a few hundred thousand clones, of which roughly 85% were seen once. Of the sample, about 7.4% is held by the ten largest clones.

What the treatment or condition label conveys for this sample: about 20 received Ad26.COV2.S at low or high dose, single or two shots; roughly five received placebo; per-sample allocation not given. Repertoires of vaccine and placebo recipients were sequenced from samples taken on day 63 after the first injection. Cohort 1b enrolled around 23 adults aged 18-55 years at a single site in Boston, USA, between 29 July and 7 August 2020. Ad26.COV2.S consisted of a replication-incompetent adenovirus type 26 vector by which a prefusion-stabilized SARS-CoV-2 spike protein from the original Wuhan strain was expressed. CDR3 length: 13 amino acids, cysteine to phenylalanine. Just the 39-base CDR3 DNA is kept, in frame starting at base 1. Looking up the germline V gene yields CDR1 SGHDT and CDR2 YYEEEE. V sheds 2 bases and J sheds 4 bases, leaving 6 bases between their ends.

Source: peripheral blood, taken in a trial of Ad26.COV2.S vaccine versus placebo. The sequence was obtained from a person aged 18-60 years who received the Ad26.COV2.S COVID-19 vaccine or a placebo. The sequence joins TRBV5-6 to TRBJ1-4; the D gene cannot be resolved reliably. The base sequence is TGTGCCAGCAGCTTAAAGATTAATGAAAAACTGTTTTTT. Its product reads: CASSLKINEKLFF.